These T cell receptor beta chains were read from a single sample in a study of blood T cell repertoires in COVID-19. TCRdb keeps only in-frame clones here, not all; method: immunoSEQ multiplex PCR. The data contain more than 85,000 clones, 84% of them singletons. The sequenced material came from peripheral blood. The receptors were gathered from a woman aged 45-65 years with acute or convalescent COVID-19. Both conserved end residues are trimmed from each CDR3.

V | CDR3
TRBV5-1 | ASGQGSVYGYT
TRBV30 | AWSEGGHPQQPQH
TRBV12-5 | ASGPEGKGSPLH
TRBV5-6 | ASSLGSAEAF
TRBV28 | ASSLGGQGNTIY
TRBV2 | ASSRDSGLDTQY
TRBV4-2 | ASSQDPQGGYYEQY
TRBV6-5 | ASSYRGLEAF
TRBV2 | ASSEQGLTEAF
TRBV2 | ASSYSNQPQH
TRBV18 | ASSPGQGQVTEAF
TRBV7-9 | ASSPTYEQY